This T cell receptor (beta chain) emerged from a study of PD-1 blockade in classical Hodgkin lymphoma. Every single patient, without exception, relapsed after autologous stem cell transplantation, and brentuximab vedotin exposure varied. Between the trimmed V and J ends, which lost 6 bases and 5 bases, there was a span of 11 bases. The CDR3 runs 13 residues. Per the germline V gene, CDR1 is SNHLY and CDR2 is FYNNEI. Measured with immunoSEQ multiplex PCR; TCRdb has only the in-frame clones, and not every one. This sample has about 36,000 clones, with about 70% found just once. Whole-study findings and limits: Patients with an early start, nivolumab under 1 year after ASCT, were excluded. Why repertoires differed is undefined; disease activity or prior therapy possibly contributed.

Regarding this clone: The antigen remains undetermined.

The chain joins TRBV2 to TRBJ1-5, with D possibly being TRBD1 (5 bases). Sample: peripheral blood mononuclear cells (PBMCs), taken before the second cycle of nivolumab. The origin of this receptor is a human donor with classical Hodgkin lymphoma. In nucleotides, the CDR3 is TGTGCCAGCAGAGGGGAGGGGCATCAGCCCCAGCATTTT. This encodes CASRGEGHQPQHF.